The clone carrying this T cell receptor beta chain was detected a few times. Antigen unknown. Germline V lookup: CDR1 SGHRS, CDR2 YFSETQ. This CDR3 is built from 13 residues. Losses at the gene ends were 1 base for V and 7 bases for J; bases not matched to a gene: 1. The sample belongs to a study of beta chain features in type 1 diabetes. Study summary: Healthy donors resembled patients in age, gender and cell yields.

Whole-study findings and limits: TCRB CDR3s were moderately but significantly shorter in Type 1 diabetes patients in all four CD4+ subsets.

Of the isolated RNA, all was reverse transcribed, and so the sequenced material was expressed TCRB transcripts. Reads from naive, central memory and regulatory T cell samples averaged about 3.3 million. Sequenced by immunoSEQ multiplex PCR; TCRdb stores in-frame clones only, minus some. This sample has a few hundred thousand clones, with about 24% found just once. The source material was naive CD4+ T cells from blood. The origin of this receptor is a woman younger than 45 with type 1 diabetes. The chain employs TRBV5-1 and TRBJ2-1; 8 nucleotides agree with TRBD2. CDR3 DNA: TGCGCCAGCAGCTTGTCTAGCGGGAATGAGCAGTTCTTC. Translation: CASSLSSGNEQFF.